The 18 T cell receptor beta chains below were found in one sample sequenced in a study of shared clonotypes between healthy human individuals. Data came from immunoSEQ multiplex PCR; TCRdb stores just in-frame clones and leaves some out. The table lists a few million clones, more than 85% of them singletons. The sequenced sample was naive CD4+ T cells from PBMCs. The subset here: CD45RA+ positively selected. These receptors all stem from a man aged 18 to 30 in good health. Some clones in this sample may be carry-over from other donors' samples.

The chain uses TRBV28 and TRBJ1-5; D remains unclear. The germline gives CDR1 MDHEN, CDR2 SYDVKM. The CDR3 sequence is 14 residues long. V was pared by 2 bases and J by 6 bases, with 11 bases between. For the CDR3, the DNA is TGTGCCAGCAGTTTAGCATCGGCCCGTCAGCCCCAGCATTTT. The encoded protein is CASSLASARQPQHF.

J is TRBJ2-3 and V is TRBV18, with TRBD2 as a possible D gene (5 bases). Germline assignment: CDR1 KGHSH and CDR2 LQKENI. The CDR3 length is 15 residues. Deletions cut 3 bases from V and 4 bases from J, with 14 bases between. CDR3 coding DNA: TGTGCCAGCTCACCCCTAGTCGGGATAGCAGATACGCAGTATTTT. This sequence encodes CASSPLVGIADTQYF.

CDR3 coding DNA: TGCGCCAGCAGCGGGGGTCAGACCGTTAATGAAAAACTGTTTTTT. Translation: CASSGGQTVNEKLFF. This chain links TRBV5-1 with TRBJ1-4, with D possibly matching TRBD1 (5 bases). CDR1 and CDR2 from the germline V gene are SGHRS and YFSETQ. Trimming took 4 bases from V and 4 from J, leaving 14 bases between them. This CDR3 has 15 amino acids.

V is TRBV6-4 and J is TRBJ2-2, with unresolved D. The CDR3 is made up of 12 amino acids. V gave up 2 bases and J gave up 6 bases, with 4 bases separating them. The germline gives CDR1 MRHNA, CDR2 SNTAGT. The CDR3 spells CASSDRSGELFF. The CDR3 bases are TGTGCCAGCAGTGACAGGTCCGGGGAGCTGTTTTTT.

This sequence joins TRBV5-4 and TRBJ2-5; the D is unclear. Germline V CDR1 and CDR2: SGHNT, YYREEE (reference sequence). CDR3 size: 14 residues. V lost 5 bases and J 2 bases, leaving 13 bases between the germline ends. CDR3 loop: CASSSLDSQETQYF. In nucleotides, the CDR3 is TGTGCCAGCAGTTCTTTAGACTCACAAGAGACCCAGTACTTC.

Comments on this clone: This sample also contains other DNA sequences that code for the same CDR3. This chain connects TRBV19 to TRBJ2-1; no firm D call. This CDR3 has 13 residues. V gave up 1 base and J gave up 3 bases, with 4 bases separating them. From germline, CDR1 is LNHDA and CDR2 SQIVND (reference sequence). The chain's CDR3 is CASSIGNYNEQFF. The CDR3 nucleotides read TGTGCCAGTAGTATAGGTAACTACAATGAGCAGTTCTTC.

This clone was recorded once. V gene TRBV19 combines with J gene TRBJ2-1; TRBD2 matches at 9 bases. With V trimmed by 3 bases and J by 12 bases, 6 bases remained unmatched. Per the germline V gene, CDR1 is LNHDA and CDR2 is SQIVND (reference sequence). This CDR3 is built from 13 residues. The CDR3 here is CASSISGGEGQFF. DNA of the CDR3: TGTGCCAGTAGTATTAGCGGGGGCGAAGGGCAGTTCTTC. Full variable domain (missing parts from reference TRBV19 and TRBJ2-1): DGGITQSPKYLFRKEGQNVTLSCEQNLNHDAMYWYRQDPGQGLRLIYYSQIVNDFQKGDIAEGYSVSREKKESFPLTVTSAQKNPTAFYLCASSISGGEGQFFGPGTRLTVL.

In its sample, this clone was seen once. The rearrangement joins TRBV29-1 to TRBJ2-7, with TRBD1 matching over 9 bases. V lost 6 bases and J lost 5; bases outside the gene matches: 11. Germline lookup yields CDR1 SQVTM and CDR2 ANQGSEA. The CDR3 has 14 amino acids. The CDR3 is CSVEKTGGPNEQYF. The CDR3 region has the DNA TGCAGCGTAGAAAAGACAGGGGGTCCCAACGAGCAGTACTTC.

The rearrangement links TRBV23-1 to TRBJ1-3; tentatively, D is TRBD1 (6 bases). TRBV23-1 is annotated as an ORF whose role is uncertain. The CDR3 runs 14 residues. V was trimmed by 8 bases and J by 4 bases, leaving 15 bases between them. The CDR3: CASSSGEGGNTIYF. DNA of the CDR3: TGCGCCAGCTCTTCAGGGGAGGGGGGAAACACCATATATTTT.

This clone was observed a handful of times. Distinct nucleotide sequences in the sample also encode this CDR3. The CDR3 DNA reads TGTGCCAGCTCAGCTGGGACTAGCGGGAATGAGCAGTTCTTC. Its protein product is CASSAGTSGNEQFF. The rearrangement uses TRBV18 and TRBJ2-1; TRBD2 matches 12 bases. CDR3 length: 14 amino acids. Germline CDR1 is KGHSH and CDR2 is LQKENI. V lost 5 bases and J lost 7; bases outside the gene matches: 3.

V gene TRBV7-9 combines with J gene TRBJ1-4, with D tentatively TRBD1 (5 bases). V lost 5 bases to trimming and J lost 10 bases, with 17 bases between them. Germline loops: CDR1 SEHNR, CDR2 FQNEAQ (reference sequence). The CDR3 is 14 residues long. The CDR3 is CASSPGASAPKLFF. The CDR3 nucleotides are TGTGCCAGCAGCCCTGGGGCATCGGCTCCAAAACTGTTTTTT.

The CDR3 DNA sequence: TGTGCCAGCAGCTTAAGGACAGGGGTTTCCTACGAGCAGTACTTC. Its protein is CASSLRTGVSYEQYF. This chain joins TRBV7-2 and TRBJ2-7, with TRBD1 identical over 9 bases. Germline CDR1 SGHTA, CDR2 FQGNSA. The V segment lost 2 bases and the J segment 1 base; nucleotides outside the gene matches: 3. This CDR3 comprises 15 residues.

This clone was picked up one time. The chain couples TRBV5-1 to TRBJ2-2; D is unclear. The length of the CDR3 is 15 residues. The V end lost 2 bases, the J end lost 1 base, and 9 bases lay between the germline ends. The V gene's germline CDR1 is SGHRS and CDR2 YFSETQ. CDR3: CASSLLTENTGELFF. In nucleotides, the CDR3 is TGCGCCAGCAGCTTACTCACAGAGAACACCGGGGAGCTGTTTTTT.

Only one count was recorded for this clone. The V and J genes are TRBV6-5 and TRBJ2-7, with TRBD2 matching 7 bases. The CDR3 has 16 amino acids. Germline loops: CDR1 MNHEY, CDR2 SVGAGI. Trimming removed 1 base from V and 6 bases from J; junction bases left unmatched: 12. DNA of the CDR3: TGTGCCAGCAGTTACTTTCCCAGGGAGGGACCCCGCGAGCAGTACTTC. It specifies CASSYFPREGPREQYF.

V is TRBV7-3 and J is TRBJ2-1, with D possibly being TRBD1 or TRBD2 (5 bases each). The V gene's germline CDR1 is SGHTA and CDR2 FQGTGA. Trimming took off 5 bases at V and 6 bases at J, with 23 bases between the two ends. The CDR3 is made up of 17 amino acids. The CDR3 loop is CASSPKGGDGVRNEQFF. The CDR3 DNA reads TGTGCCAGCAGCCCCAAAGGTGGGGACGGAGTGCGCAATGAGCAGTTCTTC.

On this clone: Other DNA variants within this sample encode the same CDR3. CDR3 sequence reads: CASSLRGVETQYF. CDR3 in DNA: TGCGCCAGCAGCTTGAGGGGGGTGGAGACCCAGTACTTC. V is TRBV5-1 and J is TRBJ2-5; D might be TRBD1 or TRBD2, each matching 6 bases. Germline values: CDR1 SGHRS, CDR2 YFSETQ. This CDR3 is built from 13 residues. The V end was cut by 1 base, the J end by 5 bases, with 9 bases between.

This chain joins TRBV5-1 and TRBJ2-7, with TRBD2 matching over 9 bases. The CDR3 loop spans 15 amino acids. The trim removed 5 bases at V and 5 bases at J, leaving 11 bases unmatched. Germline CDR1 reads SGHRS; CDR2 reads YFSETQ. The CDR3 coding sequence is TGCGCCAGCAGTGAGGGTAGCGGGAGTTTCAACGAGCAGTACTTC. Translating it yields CASSEGSGSFNEQYF.

The chain couples TRBV7-9 to TRBJ2-7; D gene uncertain. V was cut by 5 bases and J by 2 bases, with 13 bases left in between. The CDR3 loop spans 14 amino acids. Looked up from germline, CDR1 is SEHNR and CDR2 is FQNEAQ (reference sequence). CDR3 nucleotide sequence: TGTGCCAGCAGCCTAAGGGCTGCAGCCTACGAGCAGTACTTC. The encoded protein is CASSLRAAAYEQYF.